These 6 T cell receptor beta chains were sequenced from one sample in a study of T cell changes during pregnancy in multiple sclerosis. Only in-frame clones appear in the TCRdb table, and some are missing; sequencing was by immunoSEQ multiplex PCR. The sample comprises tens of thousands of clones, 80% to 90% of which are singletons, and about 1% rests with the top ten. This material consisted of peripheral blood, taken in the first trimester of pregnancy. The receptors were gathered from a female donor in good health, enrolled as a control in a pregnancy study.

This clone was picked up a small number of times. CDR3 bases: TGTGCCACCACGGGACAGGAATATGGCTACACCTTC. This translates into CATTGQEYGYTF. This chain connects TRBV28 to TRBJ1-2; TRBD1 matches 8 bases. The germline V gene has CDR1 MDHEN and CDR2 SYDVKM. V dropped 10 bases and J dropped 5; count of bases not matched to a gene: 6. This CDR3 comprises 12 residues.

The CDR3 loop is CASSSGTSGNTDTQYF. In nucleotides, the CDR3 is TGTGCCAGCAGCTCGGGGACTAGCGGAAACACAGATACGCAGTATTTT. The genes are TRBV7-7 and TRBJ2-3; 11 bases fit TRBD2. The V and J ends lost 4 bases and 2 bases, in that order; junction bases with no gene match: 5. CDR3 size: 16 residues. CDR1 and CDR2 (germline): SSHAT, FNYEAQ (reference sequence).

The DNA of the CDR3 is TGCGCCAGCAGCTTGGAAGGGGCGGTAGAAAAACTGTTTTTT. As protein: CASSLEGAVEKLFF. The chain links TRBV5-1 to TRBJ1-4; tentative D call: TRBD1 (5 bases). Germline-derived CDR1 and CDR2 are SGHRS and YFSETQ. V lost 0 bases and J 8 bases, leaving 11 bases between the germline ends. The CDR3 spans 14 residues.

The rearrangement links TRBV5-1 to TRBJ1-1; D is unresolved. V dropped 1 base and J dropped 0 bases, with 10 bases sitting between them. This CDR3 is built from 15 residues. The germline gives CDR1 SGHRS, CDR2 YFSETQ. CDR3 sequence (DNA): TGCGCCAGCAGCTTGACCGGGATGGTGAACACTGAAGCTTTCTTT. This translates into CASSLTGMVNTEAFF.

This sequence joins TRBV11-2 and TRBJ2-5; D is possibly TRBD2 (5 bases). CDR1 and CDR2 from the germline V gene are SGHAT and FQNNGV. V was shortened by 3 bases and J by 2 bases, with 19 bases between the two germline ends. The CDR3 sequence is 17 residues long. CDR3 sequence (DNA): TGTGCCAGCAGCTTTAATAGCCTAGCCAACAATCAAGAGACCCAGTACTTC. Its protein is CASSFNSLANNQETQYF.

The CDR3 loop is CASSGGTGWNQPQHF. CDR3 DNA sequence: TGTGCCAGCAGCGGAGGGACAGGGTGGAATCAGCCCCAGCATTTT. The chain employs TRBV7-9 and TRBJ1-5; 9 positions agree with TRBD1. The CDR3 length is 15 residues. Looked up from germline, CDR1 is SEHNR and CDR2 is FQNEAQ (reference sequence). V lost 5 bases and J lost 4; bases outside the gene matches: 6. The complete variable domain, with remaining parts taken from reference TRBV7-9 and TRBJ1-5, reads DTGVSQNPRHKITKRGQNVTFRCDPISEHNRLYWYRQTLGQGPEFLTYFQNEAQLEKSRLLSDRFSAERPKGSFSTLEIQRTEQGDSAMYLCASSGGTGWNQPQHFGDGTRLSIL.